These T cell receptor beta chains were read from a single sample in a study of blood T cell repertoires in COVID-19. Sequencing was performed with immunoSEQ multiplex PCR; in TCRdb, only in-frame clones are kept and a portion is missing. The sample gives nearly 90,000 clones, approximately 88% of which show up once; 0.47% is in the top ten. The sequenced sample consisted of peripheral blood. Receptors were obtained from a man aged 60 to 69 with acute or convalescent COVID-19. Both conserved end residues are trimmed from each CDR3. The order of the fields is V gene, CDR3 protein.

>TRBV7-3
ASSGTGGRDNSPLH
>TRBV5-1
ASSLGSGSPDTEAF
>TRBV5-1
ASSRLSGGAQETQY
>TRBV5-1
ASSPTGIYEQY
>TRBV5-1
ASSLVPGLAGNYEQY
>TRBV14
ASSQEGTGAEQY
>TRBV6-5
ASIGQGPTGELF
>TRBV3-1/TRBV3-2
ASSQGPGMNTEAF
>TRBV18
ASSPGTGDYEQY
>TRBV18
ASSPLRAATNEKLF
>TRBV5-5
ASSLAGYGGLANEKLF
>TRBV3-1/TRBV3-2
ASSQEGTPNTEAF